This T cell receptor beta chain originates from a study of regulatory T cells in long-lasting Graves disease. This CDR3 is 14 amino acids long. With 3 bases clipped from V and 3 bases from J, the junction kept 7 bases outside the gene matches. From germline, CDR1 is DFQATT and CDR2 SNEGSKA (reference sequence). Time point meaning: newly diagnosed GD, antithyroid drugs for less than 3 months. Extracted PBMC RNA gave rise to the TCR library. Xi'an, China, was home to the endocrinology department that provided patients. Construction of the TCR beta libraries employed iRepertoire HTBI primers in conjunction with Arm-PCR of CDR3 regions. TCRdb called the multiplex PCR reads again in MiXCR, with one record for every CDR3 protein. This sample has about 420,000 distinct CDR3 sequences, with about 15% found just once. This clonotype was observed many times. These data were likewise used in another study, on T cells in Graves' hyperthyroidism and ophthalmopathy. That report adds: Among thyroid clonotypes expanded above 0.001, most also appeared in blood.

The chain links TRBV20-1 to TRBJ2-7; 8 nucleotides align to TRBD2. Sequenced here: peripheral blood mononuclear cells (PBMCs), sampled at new diagnosis, from a patient treated with antithyroid drugs. The sequence was collected from a young woman with Graves disease. CDR3: CSASDLAGRYEQYF. The DNA of the CDR3 is TGCAGTGCTAGTGATCTAGCGGGCCGCTACGAGCAGTACTTC.